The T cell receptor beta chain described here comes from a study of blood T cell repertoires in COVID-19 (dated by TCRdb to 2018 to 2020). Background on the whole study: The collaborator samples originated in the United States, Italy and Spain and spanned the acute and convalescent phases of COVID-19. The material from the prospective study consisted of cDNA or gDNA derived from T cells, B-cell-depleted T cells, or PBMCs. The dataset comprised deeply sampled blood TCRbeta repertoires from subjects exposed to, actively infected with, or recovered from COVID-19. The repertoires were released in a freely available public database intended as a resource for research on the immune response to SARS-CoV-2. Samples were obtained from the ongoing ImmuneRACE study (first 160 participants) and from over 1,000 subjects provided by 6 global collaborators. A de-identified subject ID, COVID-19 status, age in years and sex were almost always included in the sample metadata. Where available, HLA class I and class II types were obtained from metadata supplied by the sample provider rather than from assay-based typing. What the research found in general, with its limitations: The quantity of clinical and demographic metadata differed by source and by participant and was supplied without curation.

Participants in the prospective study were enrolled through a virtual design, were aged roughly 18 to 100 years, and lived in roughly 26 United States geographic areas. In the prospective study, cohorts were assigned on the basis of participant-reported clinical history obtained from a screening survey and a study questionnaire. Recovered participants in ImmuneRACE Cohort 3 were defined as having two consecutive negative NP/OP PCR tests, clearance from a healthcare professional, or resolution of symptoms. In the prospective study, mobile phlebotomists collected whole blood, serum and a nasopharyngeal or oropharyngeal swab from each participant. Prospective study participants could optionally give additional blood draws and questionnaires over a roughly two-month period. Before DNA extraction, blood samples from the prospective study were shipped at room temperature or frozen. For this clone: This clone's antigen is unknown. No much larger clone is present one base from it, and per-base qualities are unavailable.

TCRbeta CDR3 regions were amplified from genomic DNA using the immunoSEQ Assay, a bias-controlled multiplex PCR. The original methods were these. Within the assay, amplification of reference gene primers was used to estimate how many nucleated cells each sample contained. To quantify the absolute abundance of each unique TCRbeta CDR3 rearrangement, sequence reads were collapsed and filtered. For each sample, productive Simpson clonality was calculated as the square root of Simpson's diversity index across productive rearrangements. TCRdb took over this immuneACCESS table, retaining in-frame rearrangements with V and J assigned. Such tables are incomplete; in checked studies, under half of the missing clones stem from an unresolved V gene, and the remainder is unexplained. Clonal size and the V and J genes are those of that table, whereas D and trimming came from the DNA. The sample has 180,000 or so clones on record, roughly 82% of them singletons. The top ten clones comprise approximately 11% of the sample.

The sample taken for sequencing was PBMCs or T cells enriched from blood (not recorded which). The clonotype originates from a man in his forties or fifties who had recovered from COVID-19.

The CDR3 sequence is CSVKAGSWQETQYF. The nucleotides read TGCAGCGTAAAAGCGGGGTCATGGCAAGAGACCCAGTACTTC. Here the chain combines TRBV29-1 and TRBJ2-5, with 7 junctional bases fitting TRBD2. Per the germline V gene, SQVTM is the CDR1 and ANQGSEA is the CDR2. The V end gives up 6 bases and the J end 2 bases, leaving 9 bases in the junction not matched to a gene. The CDR3 covers 14 residues, taking in both the cysteine and the phenylalanine. Only the CDR3 portion is preserved as DNA: 42 bases, with reading frame beginning at the first base.